This entry concerns a single TCR beta chain. These data come from a study of shared clonotypes between healthy human individuals. As for the study in general: Samples came from a couple of female and a few male donors aged 18 to 49.

The CDR3 is 14 residues long. Unmatched junction bases numbered 12, after V lost 6 bases and J lost 7 bases. Germline CDR1 and CDR2: MNHEY and SVGAGI. Data came from immunoSEQ multiplex PCR; TCRdb stores just in-frame clones and leaves some out. The data hold some 1,400,000 clones, with over 95% observed a single time. The rearrangement links TRBV6-5 to TRBJ2-7; 7 nucleotides match TRBD2. The sample consisted of naive CD4+ T cells sorted from blood. The subset here: CD45RA+ positively selected. The source is a man in his thirties or forties in good health. CDR3 DNA sequence: TGTGCCAGCAGCAACCCGGGACTACCCGGGGAGCAGTACTTC. Residues: CASSNPGLPGEQYF.